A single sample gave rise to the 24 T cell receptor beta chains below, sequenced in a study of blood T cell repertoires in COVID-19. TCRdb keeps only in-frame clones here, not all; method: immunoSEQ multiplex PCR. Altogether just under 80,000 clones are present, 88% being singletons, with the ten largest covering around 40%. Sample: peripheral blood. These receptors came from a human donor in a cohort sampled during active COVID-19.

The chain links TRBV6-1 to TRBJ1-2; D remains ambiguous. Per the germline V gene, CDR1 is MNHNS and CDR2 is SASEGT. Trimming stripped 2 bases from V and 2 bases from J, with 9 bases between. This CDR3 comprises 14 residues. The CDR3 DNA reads TGTGCCAGCAGTGAAATGGGCTCCAACTATGGCTACACCTTC. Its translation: CASSEMGSNYGYTF.

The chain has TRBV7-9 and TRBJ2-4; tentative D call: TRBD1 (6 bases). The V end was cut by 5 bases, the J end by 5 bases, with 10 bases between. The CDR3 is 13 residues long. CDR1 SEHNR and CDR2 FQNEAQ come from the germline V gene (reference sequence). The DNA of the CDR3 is TGTGCCAGCAGCCGGGACAAAGAAAACATTCAGTACTTC. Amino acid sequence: CASSRDKENIQYF.

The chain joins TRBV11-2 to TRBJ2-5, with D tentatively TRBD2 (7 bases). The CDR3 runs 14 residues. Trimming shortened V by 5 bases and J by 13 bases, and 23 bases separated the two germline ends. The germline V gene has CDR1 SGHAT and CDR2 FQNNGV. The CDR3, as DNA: TGTGCCAGCAGCCTTAGGGGGGGATTAGCGGAATTGTACTTC. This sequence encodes CASSLRGGLAELYF.

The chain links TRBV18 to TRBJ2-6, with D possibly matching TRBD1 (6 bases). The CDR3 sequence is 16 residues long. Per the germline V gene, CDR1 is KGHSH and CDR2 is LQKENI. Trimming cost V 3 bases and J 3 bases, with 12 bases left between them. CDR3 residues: CASSPDRPVGANVLTF. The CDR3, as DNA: TGTGCCAGCTCACCCGACAGGCCTGTTGGGGCCAACGTCCTGACTTTC.

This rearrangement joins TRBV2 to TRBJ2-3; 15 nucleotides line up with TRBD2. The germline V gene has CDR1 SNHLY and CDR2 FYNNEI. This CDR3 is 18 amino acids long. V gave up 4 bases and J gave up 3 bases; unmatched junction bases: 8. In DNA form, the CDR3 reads TGTGCCAGCAGTGGAGAGGGGACTAGCGGGAGGCTTACAGATACGCAGTATTTT. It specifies CASSGEGTSGRLTDTQYF.

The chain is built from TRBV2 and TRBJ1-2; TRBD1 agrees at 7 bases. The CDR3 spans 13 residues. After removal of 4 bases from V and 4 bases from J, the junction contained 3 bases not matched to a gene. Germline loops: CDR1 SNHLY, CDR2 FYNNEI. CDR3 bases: TGTGCCAGCAGTGCAAGGGACAGCTATGGCTACACCTTC. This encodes CASSARDSYGYTF.

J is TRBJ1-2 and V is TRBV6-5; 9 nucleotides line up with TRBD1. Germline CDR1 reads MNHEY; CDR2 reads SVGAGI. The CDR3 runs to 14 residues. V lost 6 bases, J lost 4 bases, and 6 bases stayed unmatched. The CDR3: CASSRQGESYGYTF. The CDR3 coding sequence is TGTGCCAGCAGCCGACAGGGGGAATCCTATGGCTACACCTTC.

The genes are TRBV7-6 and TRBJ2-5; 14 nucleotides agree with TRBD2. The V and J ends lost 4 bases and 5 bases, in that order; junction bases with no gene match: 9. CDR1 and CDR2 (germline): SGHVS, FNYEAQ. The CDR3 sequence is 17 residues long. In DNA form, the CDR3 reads TGTGCCAGCAGCTCACGACTAGCGGGGGGGCCGGCGGAGACCCAGTACTTC. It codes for CASSSRLAGGPAETQYF.

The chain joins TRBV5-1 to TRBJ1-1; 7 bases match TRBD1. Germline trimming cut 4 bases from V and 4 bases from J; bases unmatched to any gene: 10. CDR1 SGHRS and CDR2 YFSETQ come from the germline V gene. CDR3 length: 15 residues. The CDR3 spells CASSRMMTGSTEAFF. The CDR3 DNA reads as TGCGCCAGCAGCCGGATGATGACAGGGAGCACTGAAGCTTTCTTT.

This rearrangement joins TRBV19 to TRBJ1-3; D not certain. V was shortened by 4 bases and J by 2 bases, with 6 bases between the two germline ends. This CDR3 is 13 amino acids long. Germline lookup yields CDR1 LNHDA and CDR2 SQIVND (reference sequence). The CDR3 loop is CASSTGPGNTIYF. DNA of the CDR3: TGTGCCAGTAGTACAGGCCCTGGAAACACCATATATTTT.

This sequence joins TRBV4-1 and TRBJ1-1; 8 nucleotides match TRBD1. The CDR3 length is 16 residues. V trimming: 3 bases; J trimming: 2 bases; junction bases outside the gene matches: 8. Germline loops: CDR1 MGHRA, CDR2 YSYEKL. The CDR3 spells CASSHPTGGRNTEAFF. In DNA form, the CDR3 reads TGCGCCAGCAGCCACCCCACAGGGGGTCGTAACACTGAAGCTTTCTTT.

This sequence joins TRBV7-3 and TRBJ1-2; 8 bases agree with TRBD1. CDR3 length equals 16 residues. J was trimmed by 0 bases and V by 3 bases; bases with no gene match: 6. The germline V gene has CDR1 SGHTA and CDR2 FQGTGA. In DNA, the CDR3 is TGTGCCAGCAGCTTGAATTCAGGGGGCCCTAACTATGGCTACACCTTC. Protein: CASSLNSGGPNYGYTF.

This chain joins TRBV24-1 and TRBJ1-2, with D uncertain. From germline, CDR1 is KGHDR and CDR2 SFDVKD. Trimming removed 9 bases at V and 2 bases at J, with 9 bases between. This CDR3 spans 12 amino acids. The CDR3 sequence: CATHWSNYGYTF. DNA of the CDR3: TGTGCCACCCACTGGAGCAACTATGGCTACACCTTC.

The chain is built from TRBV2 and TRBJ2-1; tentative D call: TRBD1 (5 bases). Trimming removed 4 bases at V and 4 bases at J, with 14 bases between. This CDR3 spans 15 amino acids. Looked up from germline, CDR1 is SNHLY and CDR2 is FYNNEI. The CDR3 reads CASSVGQGSYNEQFF. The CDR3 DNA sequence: TGTGCCAGCAGTGTAGGGCAGGGATCGTACAATGAGCAGTTCTTC.

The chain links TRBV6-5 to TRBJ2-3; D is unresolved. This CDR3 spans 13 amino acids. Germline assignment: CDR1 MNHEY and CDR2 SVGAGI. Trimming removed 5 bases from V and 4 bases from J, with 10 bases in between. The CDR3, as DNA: TGTGCCAGCAGTAATAATTCCCCAGATACGCAGTATTTT. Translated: CASSNNSPDTQYF.

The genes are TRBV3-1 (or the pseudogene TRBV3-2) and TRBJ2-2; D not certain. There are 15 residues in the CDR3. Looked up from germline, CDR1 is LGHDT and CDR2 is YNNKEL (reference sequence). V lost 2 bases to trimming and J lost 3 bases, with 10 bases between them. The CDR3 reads CASSQTARYTGELFF. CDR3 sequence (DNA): TGTGCCAGCAGCCAAACTGCGCGGTACACCGGGGAGCTGTTTTTT.

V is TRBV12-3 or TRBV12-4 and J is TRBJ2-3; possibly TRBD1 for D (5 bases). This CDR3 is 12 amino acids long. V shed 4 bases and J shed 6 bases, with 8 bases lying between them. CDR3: CASSSKGDTQYF. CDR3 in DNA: TGTGCCAGCAGTTCGAAGGGGGATACGCAGTATTTT.

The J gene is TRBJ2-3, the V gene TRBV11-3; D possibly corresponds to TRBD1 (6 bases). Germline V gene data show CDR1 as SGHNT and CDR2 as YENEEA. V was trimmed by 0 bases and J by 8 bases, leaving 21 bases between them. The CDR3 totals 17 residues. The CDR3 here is CASSLDLVERDTRTQYF. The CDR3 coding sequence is TGTGCCAGCAGCTTAGATCTGGTTGAGAGGGACACGCGTACGCAGTATTTT.

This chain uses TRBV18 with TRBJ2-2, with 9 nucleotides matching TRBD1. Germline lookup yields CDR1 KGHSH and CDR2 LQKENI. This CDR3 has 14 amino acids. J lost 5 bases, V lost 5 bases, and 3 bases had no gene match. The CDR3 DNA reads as TGTGCCAGCTCAGGGACAGGGTCGACCGGGGAGCTGTTTTTT. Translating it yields CASSGTGSTGELFF.

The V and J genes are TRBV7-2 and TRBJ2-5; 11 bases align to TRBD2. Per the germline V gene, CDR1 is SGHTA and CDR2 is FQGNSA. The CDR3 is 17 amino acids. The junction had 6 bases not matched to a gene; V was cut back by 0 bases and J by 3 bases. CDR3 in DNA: TGTGCCAGCAGCTTAGCGCCGAGTAGCGGGGGGGAAGAGACCCAGTACTTC. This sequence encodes CASSLAPSSGGEETQYF.

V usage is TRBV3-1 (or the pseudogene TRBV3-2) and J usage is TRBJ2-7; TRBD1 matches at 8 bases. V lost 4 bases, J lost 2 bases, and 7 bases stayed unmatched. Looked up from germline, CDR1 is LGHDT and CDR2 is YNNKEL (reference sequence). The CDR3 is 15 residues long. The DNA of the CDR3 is TGTGCCAGCAGCCGAGAAGGGACAGGTCCCTACGAGCAGTACTTC. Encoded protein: CASSREGTGPYEQYF.

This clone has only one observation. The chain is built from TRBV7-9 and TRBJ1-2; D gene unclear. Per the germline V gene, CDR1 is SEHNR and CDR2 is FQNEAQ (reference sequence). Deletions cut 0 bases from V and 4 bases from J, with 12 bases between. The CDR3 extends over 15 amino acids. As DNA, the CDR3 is TGTGCCAGCAGCTTAGCGCAGTCTGCCCCCTATGGCTACACCTTC. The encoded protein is CASSLAQSAPYGYTF.

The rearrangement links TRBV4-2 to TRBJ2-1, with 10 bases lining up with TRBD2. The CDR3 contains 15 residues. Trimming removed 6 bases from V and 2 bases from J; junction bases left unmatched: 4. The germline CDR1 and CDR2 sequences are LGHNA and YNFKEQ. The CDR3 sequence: CASRPGTSAYNEQFF. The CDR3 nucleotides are TGTGCCAGCAGACCCGGGACTAGCGCCTACAATGAGCAGTTCTTC.

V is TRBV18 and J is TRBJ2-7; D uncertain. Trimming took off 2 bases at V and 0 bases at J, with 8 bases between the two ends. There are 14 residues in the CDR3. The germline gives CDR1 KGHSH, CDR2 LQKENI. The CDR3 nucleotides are TGTGCCAGCTCACCAGGGCCAACCTCCTACGAGCAGTACTTC. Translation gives CASSPGPTSYEQYF.